Below, one T cell receptor beta chain is given with its context. Antigen: not known. Trimming took off 6 bases at V and 5 bases at J, with 10 bases between the two ends. The V gene's germline CDR1 is DFQATT and CDR2 SNEGSKA (reference sequence). This CDR3 is 11 amino acids long. The data are from a study of fetal regulatory T cell absence and autoimmunity. The protocol was immunoSEQ multiplex PCR, while the TCRdb copy is restricted to in-frame clones and leaves out a portion. Of tens of thousands of clones listed, about 86% are singletons. Study-wide findings and caveats: In IPEX, the enrichment was taken to support antigen-driven autoimmunity before birth. Cord blood and pancreas showed broadly similar TRB gene family usage. Oligoclonal TCR enrichment in pancreas over cord blood reached over 90-fold for some clones.

The sequencing input was cord blood. The receptor comes from a newborn boy with IPEX syndrome. The V call is TRBV20-1, the J call TRBJ1-2; a weak D match, TRBD1 (6 bases). CDR3 amino acids: CSAQDSYGYTF. The CDR3 DNA reads as TGCAGTGCCCAGGACAGTTATGGCTACACCTTC.